This T cell receptor beta chain emerged from a study of blood T cell repertoires in COVID-19 (dated by TCRdb to the early 2020s). General notes on the study: Samples from collaborators originated in the United States, Italy and Spain and spanned both the acute and convalescent phases of COVID-19. Sample metadata almost always included a de-identified subject ID, COVID-19 status, age in years and sex. Samples were obtained from the ongoing ImmuneRACE study (first 160 participants) and from some 1,300 subjects provided by 6 global collaborators. Deeply sampled blood TCRbeta repertoires from subjects exposed to, actively infected with, or recovered from COVID-19 were included in the dataset. The repertoires were released in a freely available public database intended as a resource for research on the immune response to SARS-CoV-2. HLA class I and class II types, where available, came from metadata supplied by the sample provider rather than from assay-based typing. The prospective study material was composed of cDNA or gDNA derived from T cells, B-cell-depleted T cells, or PBMCs.

CDR1 MDHEN and CDR2 SYDVKM are derived from the germline V gene. Inclusive of the bounding cysteine and phenylalanine, the CDR3 is 15 residues long. The sequence is cut down to CDR3 DNA, 45 bases in frame from base 1. V is trimmed back by 6 bases and J by 5 bases, and the junction contains 11 bases that no gene match accounts for. As for this clone: Its specific antigen is unknown. Qualities for individual bases were not recorded, and no much larger clone is one base off.

The immunoSEQ Assay, a bias-controlled multiplex PCR, was used to amplify TCRbeta CDR3 regions from genomic DNA. The original pipeline was this. Nucleated cell counts per sample were estimated from amplification of reference gene primers within the assay. To quantify the absolute abundance of each unique TCRbeta CDR3 rearrangement, sequence reads were collapsed and filtered. For each sample, productive Simpson clonality was calculated as the square root of Simpson's diversity index across productive rearrangements. As stored in TCRdb, this immuneACCESS dataset retains in-frame rearrangements with V and J assigned. A fraction of the clones does not appear; measured against another copy, unresolved V genes explain less than half of the discrepancy, and the remainder lacks a known reason. Clone size and V and J calls were adopted from that table, with D and trimming inferred from the DNA. The table for this sample lists roughly 260,000 clones; more than 70% of them were counted only once. The ten largest make up about 11% of the sample.

Points the paper makes about the study in general: The amount of clinical and demographic metadata varied by source and participant and was provided uncurated.

At one collaborating source in Seattle, patients were enrolled during active infection and were followed longitudinally through the course of disease. Collaborating institutions collected whole blood in K2EDTA tubes following their own protocols. For TCRbeta analysis, collaborators shipped samples as frozen whole blood, isolated PBMCs, or DNA extracted from either of those sample types. The source is a woman in her twenties or thirties with COVID-19, enrolled during active disease. Recombination linked TRBV28 to TRBJ2-5; 8 middle bases align to TRBD1. Sequenced: peripheral blood. The sequenced DNA is TGTGCCAGCAGGGGGGACCAGGGGGCAGGGGAGACCCAGTACTTC. Its coded protein is CASRGDQGAGETQYF.